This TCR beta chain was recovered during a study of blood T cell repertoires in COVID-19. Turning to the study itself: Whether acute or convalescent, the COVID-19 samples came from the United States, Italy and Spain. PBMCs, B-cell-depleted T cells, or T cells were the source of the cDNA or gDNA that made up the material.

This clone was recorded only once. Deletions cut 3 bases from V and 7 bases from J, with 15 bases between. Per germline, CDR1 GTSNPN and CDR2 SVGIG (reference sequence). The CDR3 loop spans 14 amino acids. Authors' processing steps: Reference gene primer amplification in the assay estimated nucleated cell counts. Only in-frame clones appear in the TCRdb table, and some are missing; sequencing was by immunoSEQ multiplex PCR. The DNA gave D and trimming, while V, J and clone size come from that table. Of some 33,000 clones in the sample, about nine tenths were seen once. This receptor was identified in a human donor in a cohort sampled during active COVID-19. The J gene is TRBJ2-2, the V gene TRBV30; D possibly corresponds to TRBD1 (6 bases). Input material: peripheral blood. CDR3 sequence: CAWSPFTGIGELFF. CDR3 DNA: TGTGCCTGGAGCCCTTTTACAGGGATCGGGGAGCTGTTTTTT.